This T cell receptor (beta chain) was obtained from a study of vaccination and CD4 T cells after COVID-19. TCRdb processed the PCR reads anew with MiXCR; each CDR3 protein has one entry. This table has 25,000 or so distinct CDR3 sequences, approximately 48% appearing once. Stated time point: late sampling 161 to 241 days after vaccination in a few convalescent patients. CDR1 is MNHEY, CDR2 SMNVEV, per germline (reference sequence). V was shortened by 1 base and J by 2 bases, with 11 bases between the two germline ends. The CDR3 has 15 amino acids. Sequencing used CD4+ T cells from blood, obtained about 7 months after SARS-CoV-2 vaccination. This TCR was sampled from a human donor who had recovered from COVID-19. The chain uses TRBV27 and TRBJ1-1, with D hard to call. Here the CDR3 DNA reads TGTGCCAGCAGTTTATTGCCGCGGGGAAACACTGAAGCTTTCTTT. Translated: CASSLLPRGNTEAFF.